This note documents a single T cell receptor beta chain sequence. Under the authors' procedure: Amplifying reference gene primers gave estimates of nucleated cell counts. Clones were read by immunoSEQ multiplex PCR, and TCRdb kept only the in-frame ones, dropping some. Clone size and the V and J calls come from that table; the DNA yielded D and trimming. The table shows over 200,000 clones, with roughly 80% occurring only once. Germline V CDR1 and CDR2: SGHVS, FNYEAQ. The junction had 2 bases not matched to a gene; V was cut back by 5 bases and J by 6 bases. The CDR3 runs 15 residues. Enrolled during active infection, Seattle patients were then followed longitudinally. The data originate from a study of blood T cell repertoires in COVID-19. Study as a whole: In each case, the material was cDNA or gDNA derived from T cells, B-cell-depleted T cells, or PBMCs.

The TCR comes from a woman aged 80 or over with COVID-19, enrolled during active disease. Sequencing input: peripheral blood. This chain joins TRBV7-6 and TRBJ2-3; 16 positions match TRBD2. The CDR3 DNA is TGTGCCAGCAGCCGGGGACTAGCGGGAGGGGATACGCAGTATTTT. This codes for CASSRGLAGGDTQYF. Using reference TRBV7-6 and TRBJ2-3 for the parts outside the CDR3, the full variable domain is GAGVSQSPRYKVTKRGQDVALRCDPISGHVSLYWYRQALGQGPEFLTYFNYEAQQDKSGLPNDRFSAERPEGSISTLTIQRTEQRDSAMYRCASSRGLAGGDTQYFGPGTRLTVL.